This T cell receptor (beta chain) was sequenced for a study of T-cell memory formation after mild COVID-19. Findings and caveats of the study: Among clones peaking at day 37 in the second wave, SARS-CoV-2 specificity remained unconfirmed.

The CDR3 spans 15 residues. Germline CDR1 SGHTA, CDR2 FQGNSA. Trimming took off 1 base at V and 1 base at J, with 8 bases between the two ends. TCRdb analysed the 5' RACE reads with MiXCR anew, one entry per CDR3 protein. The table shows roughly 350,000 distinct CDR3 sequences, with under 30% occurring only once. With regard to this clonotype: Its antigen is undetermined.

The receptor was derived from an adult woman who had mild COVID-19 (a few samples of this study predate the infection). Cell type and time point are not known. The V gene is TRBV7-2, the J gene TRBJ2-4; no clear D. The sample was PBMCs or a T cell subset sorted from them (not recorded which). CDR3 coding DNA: TGTGCCAGCAGCTTAGTAGGGTCCGCCAAAAACATTCAGTACTTC. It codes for CASSLVGSAKNIQYF.